This section outlines one T cell receptor (beta chain) sequence together with its context. Its target is unknown. CDR1 SGHAT and CDR2 FQNNGV come from the germline V gene. Trimming stripped 3 bases from V and 3 bases from J, with 11 bases between. This CDR3 contains 15 residues. Flow cytometry served to check the purity of CD4+ and CD8+ cells, which were isolated by positive magnetic bead selection. This sample is drawn from a study of somatic mutations in cytotoxic T cells in rheumatoid arthritis. Broader study findings: Rheumatoid arthritis patients were compared with age-matched healthy controls, and their CD8+ T-cell clonality did not differ significantly. Age-dependent increases in CD8+ clonality occurred in rheumatoid arthritis patients but not in healthy controls.

Libraries were prepared by immunoSEQ multiplex PCR; TCRdb keeps only in-frame clonotypes and omits some of them. The sample consists of approximately 9,300 clones, around nine tenths of them appearing once. Sequences were obtained from CD8+ T cells sorted from blood. The gene calls are TRBV11-2 and TRBJ2-2; a possible D gene is TRBD1 (6 bases). The clonotype originates from a woman aged 18 to 35 with rheumatoid arthritis. CDR3: CASSLGTGYTGELFF. For the CDR3, the DNA is TGTGCCAGCAGCTTGGGCACAGGGTACACCGGGGAGCTGTTTTTT.